This T cell receptor (beta chain) stems from a study of cytomegalovirus exposure and HLA in healthy donors. Unmatched junction bases numbered 5, after V lost 3 bases and J lost 5 bases. Germline CDR1 and CDR2: MNHEY and SMNVEV (reference sequence). The CDR3 runs 14 residues. Amplification used 60 Vbeta primers and 13 Jbeta primers. Sequenced by immunoSEQ multiplex PCR; TCRdb stores in-frame clones only, minus some. The sample lists 30,000 to 40,000 clones; 40% to 45% were seen once. The clonotype comes from a woman between 50 and 59 years old in good health and CMV-seronegative. The sample taken for sequencing was PBMCs. This chain connects TRBV27 to TRBJ2-7, with 9 bases identical to TRBD2. The CDR3 spells CASSLRRGGDEQYF. The CDR3, as DNA: TGTGCCAGCAGTTTGCGGCGGGGGGGGGACGAGCAGTACTTC.